This TCR beta chain comes out of a study of human T cells and chemical hapten exposure. Overall study: It was small differences in pooled library volume that mainly caused per-sample TCR yields to vary.

The junction had 5 bases not matched to a gene; V was cut back by 3 bases and J by 4 bases. CDR1 and CDR2 (germline): DFQATT, SNEGSKA (reference sequence). The CDR3 spans 14 residues. As concerns this clonotype: Its antigen is unidentified.

Regarding time point: healthy volunteer bleed at 6 weeks. Whole blood, unfractionated, served as the material for total RNA extraction. Study outcomes and limitations: DPC sensitization left the count of TCRs above 1 in 1000 unchanged.

Source study methods: Per sample, the median was 95,638 TCRs, with values from roughly 25,000 to 750,000. TCRdb reanalysed the RACE reads using MiXCR and keeps one entry per CDR3 protein. In this record, the V and J calls reflect TCRdb's handling and not the investigators' own analysis. This sample yields fewer than 100,000 distinct CDR3 sequences, of which about 8.6% are seen a single time; 1.7% belongs to the top ten. The rearrangement uses TRBV20-1 and TRBJ2-3; the match to TRBD2 covers 9 bases. This clonotype was obtained from a female donor in good health. Some clones in this sample may be carry-over from other donors' samples. The sample taken for sequencing was whole blood. The DNA of the CDR3 is TGCAGTGCTAGGCCAGCGGGGGGCCCAGATACGCAGTATTTT. Protein product: CSARPAGGPDTQYF.